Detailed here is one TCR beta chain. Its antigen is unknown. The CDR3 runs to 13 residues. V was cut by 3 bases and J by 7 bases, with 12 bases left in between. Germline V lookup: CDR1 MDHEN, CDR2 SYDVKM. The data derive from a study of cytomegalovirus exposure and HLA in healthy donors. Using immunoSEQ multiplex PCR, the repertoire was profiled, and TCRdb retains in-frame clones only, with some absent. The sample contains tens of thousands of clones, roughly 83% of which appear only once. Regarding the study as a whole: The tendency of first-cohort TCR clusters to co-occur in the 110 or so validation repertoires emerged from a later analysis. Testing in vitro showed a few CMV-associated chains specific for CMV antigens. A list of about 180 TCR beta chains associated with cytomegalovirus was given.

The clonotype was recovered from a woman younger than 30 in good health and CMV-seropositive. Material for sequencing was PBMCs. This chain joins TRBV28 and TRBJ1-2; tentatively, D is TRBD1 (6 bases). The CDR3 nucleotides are TGTGCCAGCAGTTTTGGGCAGGGGACTGGCTACACCTTC. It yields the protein CASSFGQGTGYTF.